What follows are 22 T cell receptor beta chains derived from one specimen sequenced in a study of shared clonotypes between healthy human individuals. Assay used: immunoSEQ multiplex PCR; TCRdb lists only in-frame clones, some missing. The table has approximately 2,000,000 clones, roughly 95% seen once. Naive CD8 populations comprised CD45RO-negative cells positively selected for CCR7, excluding terminally differentiated effector memory CD45RA+ cells. Source material: naive CD8+ T cells from PBMCs. These TCRs come from a man in his late teens or twenties in good health. Some clones in this sample may be carry-over from other donors' samples.

The chain is built from TRBV4-1 and TRBJ1-5, with D uncertain. CDR1 is MGHRA and CDR2 is YSYEKL in the germline V gene. Trimming pared 2 bases from V and 0 bases from J, leaving 11 bases between. This CDR3 has 16 residues. CDR3 sequence (DNA): TGCGCCAGCAGCCAATCTCCTCGGCTTAGCAATCAGCCCCAGCATTTT. It codes for CASSQSPRLSNQPQHF.

This clone was picked up one time. The chain couples TRBV5-1 to TRBJ2-7; possibly TRBD1 or TRBD2 for D (5 bases each). The germline V and J ends were trimmed by 3 bases and 7 bases, with 20 bases remaining between them. This CDR3 is built from 15 residues. The V gene's germline CDR1 is SGHRS and CDR2 YFSETQ. CDR3 nucleotides: TGCGCCAGCAGCTGGACATACGGTGCGGACTGGGAGCAGTACTTC. It is translated as CASSWTYGADWEQYF.

The chain is built from TRBV6-6 and TRBJ2-7, with D tentatively TRBD2 (5 bases). This CDR3 region has 13 residues. The V end lost 2 bases, the J end lost 5 bases, and 10 bases lay between the germline ends. Per germline, CDR1 MNHNY and CDR2 SVGAGI (reference sequence). This chain's CDR3 is CASSYIKRDEQYF. In nucleotides, the CDR3 is TGTGCCAGCAGTTACATAAAGAGGGACGAGCAGTACTTC.

The chain has TRBV4-1 and TRBJ2-1; D unclear. Trimming shortened V by 0 bases and J by 0 bases, and 12 bases separated the two germline ends. This CDR3 is built from 17 residues. The germline V gene has CDR1 MGHRA and CDR2 YSYEKL. The CDR3 region is CASSQDFGPSSYNEQFF. Here the CDR3 DNA reads TGCGCCAGCAGCCAAGATTTCGGCCCTAGCTCCTACAATGAGCAGTTCTTC.

V is TRBV4-1 and J is TRBJ2-2; D not certain. Per germline, CDR1 MGHRA and CDR2 YSYEKL. The V and J ends lost 4 bases and 5 bases respectively, with 5 bases between them. The CDR3 has 12 residues. In DNA form, the CDR3 reads TGCGCCAGCAGCCCGCGAACCGGGGAGCTGTTTTTT. It specifies CASSPRTGELFF.

For the CDR3, the DNA is TGTGCCAGCAGTTTTGTCCTCGGTGTATCGGACAGCGGAAACACCATATATTTT. Residues: CASSFVLGVSDSGNTIYF. The rearrangement uses TRBV28 and TRBJ1-3, with D perhaps TRBD1 (6 bases). Germline CDR1 MDHEN, CDR2 SYDVKM. The V gene lost 3 bases and the J gene lost 4 bases, with 22 bases spanning the gap. The length of the CDR3 is 18 residues.

CDR3 sequence reads: CASRQRYHSTDTQYF. The CDR3 DNA follows: TGTGCCAGTAGACAGAGATATCATAGCACAGATACGCAGTATTTT. The chain employs TRBV19 and TRBJ2-3; D gene uncertain. Looked up from germline, CDR1 is LNHDA and CDR2 is SQIVND (reference sequence). The V end lost 6 bases, the J end lost 0 bases, and 13 bases lay between the germline ends. There are 15 residues in the CDR3.

The genes are TRBV10-3 and TRBJ1-2; TRBD1 matches at 7 bases. Germline CDR1 reads ENHRY; CDR2 reads SYGVKD. V was clipped by 0 bases and J by 7 bases; unmatched bases: 2. This CDR3 spans 13 amino acids. The CDR3 DNA reads TGTGCCATCAGTGAGTCGACAGGGATTGGCTACACCTTC. Translating it yields CAISESTGIGYTF.

The chain joins TRBV2 to TRBJ2-7; D remains unclear. The germline CDR1 and CDR2 sequences are SNHLY and FYNNEI. V was clipped by 3 bases and J by 5 bases, with 8 bases between them. CDR3 length: 12 amino acids. The CDR3: CASSDWLDEQYF. CDR3 in DNA: TGTGCCAGCAGTGATTGGCTGGACGAGCAGTACTTC.

This clone was counted a single time. This CDR3 reads CASSPGHNTEAFF. For the CDR3, the DNA is TGTGCCAGTAGTCCCGGACATAACACTGAAGCTTTCTTT. The chain has TRBV19 and TRBJ1-1, with D perhaps TRBD1 (5 bases). The CDR3 sequence is 13 residues long. The V end lost 5 bases, the J end lost 2 bases, and 9 bases lay between the germline ends. Germline lookup yields CDR1 LNHDA and CDR2 SQIVND (reference sequence).

V is TRBV7-3 and J is TRBJ2-5; D is undetermined. Germline V gene lookup returns CDR1 SGHTA and CDR2 FQGTGA. V was trimmed by 2 bases and J by 5 bases, leaving 9 bases between them. This CDR3 spans 13 amino acids. CDR3 bases: TGTGCCAGCAGCTTAGCAGAAGGGGAGACCCAGTACTTC. Amino acids: CASSLAEGETQYF.

V is TRBV9 and J is TRBJ2-7; 8 bases match TRBD1. CDR3 size: 15 residues. V trimming: 3 bases; J trimming: 5 bases; junction bases outside the gene matches: 10. Germline V gene lookup returns CDR1 SGDLS and CDR2 YYNGEE. CDR3 region: CASSASTGGWDEQYF. DNA for the CDR3: TGTGCCAGCAGCGCTTCTACAGGGGGATGGGACGAGCAGTACTTC. Complete variable domain (other parts from reference TRBV9 and TRBJ2-7): DSGVTQTPKHLITATGQRVTLRCSPRSGDLSVYWYQQSLDQGLQFLIQYYNGEERAKGNILERFSAQQFPDLHSELNLSSLELGDSALYFCASSASTGGWDEQYFGPGTRLTVT.

The chain uses TRBV18 and TRBJ2-2, with D unclear. Trimming pared 0 bases from V and 6 bases from J, leaving 11 bases between. The CDR3 spans 15 residues. The germline gives CDR1 KGHSH, CDR2 LQKENI. The CDR3 nucleotides are TGTGCCAGCTCACCACCTGCCGGTAGGGCCGGGGAGCTGTTTTTT. Its translation: CASSPPAGRAGELFF.

The chain is built from TRBV7-6 and TRBJ2-5, with 12 bases aligning to TRBD2. With 4 bases clipped from V and 4 bases from J, the junction kept 4 bases outside the gene matches. The CDR3 runs 15 residues. Germline assignment: CDR1 SGHVS and CDR2 FNYEAQ. CDR3 protein: CASSSTSGRGETQYF. The DNA of the CDR3 is TGTGCCAGCAGCTCGACTAGCGGGAGAGGAGAGACCCAGTACTTC.

CDR3 residues: CSVGLRGRDGQYF. The CDR3 nucleotides are TGCAGCGTAGGCCTTCGGGGGCGCGACGGGCAGTACTTC. The chain employs TRBV29-1 and TRBJ2-7; D is possibly TRBD1 or TRBD2 (6 bases each). This CDR3 has 13 residues. Trimming cost V 6 bases and J 9 bases, with 21 bases left between them. Germline V CDR1 and CDR2: SQVTM, ANQGSEA.

The chain has TRBV11-3 and TRBJ1-2; TRBD1 matches at 7 bases. CDR1 and CDR2 (germline): SGHNT, YENEEA. V lost 10 bases, J lost 10 bases, and 24 bases stayed unmatched. The CDR3 is 16 amino acids. Here the CDR3 reads CATRYQLNRGPWDYTF. Here the CDR3 DNA reads TGTGCCACCCGTTACCAACTAAACAGGGGACCATGGGACTACACCTTC.

This clone was seen just once. The chain has TRBV4-2 and TRBJ1-5; D uncertain. This CDR3 has 17 residues. V was cut by 0 bases and J by 0 bases, with 12 bases left in between. Germline CDR1 and CDR2: LGHNA and YNFKEQ. As DNA, the CDR3 is TGTGCCAGCAGCCAAGATCTGGGCCGGTATAGCAATCAGCCCCAGCATTTT. Translating it yields CASSQDLGRYSNQPQHF.

The chain uses TRBV6-5 and TRBJ2-1; D is unresolved. The length of the CDR3 is 13 residues. From germline, CDR1 is MNHEY and CDR2 SVGAGI. The V end was cut by 5 bases, the J end by 4 bases, with 9 bases between. CDR3 nucleotide sequence: TGTGCCAGCAGTCCGCATGAGTACAATGAGCAGTTCTTC. This sequence encodes CASSPHEYNEQFF.

The chain combines TRBV9 with TRBJ2-2, with no clear D. The CDR3 consists of 15 residues. The germline V gene has CDR1 SGDLS and CDR2 YYNGEE. V shed 6 bases and J shed 5 bases, with 17 bases lying between them. The CDR3 region is CASTPVGVRTGELFF. The CDR3 coding sequence is TGTGCCAGCACTCCAGTTGGGGTACGGACCGGGGAGCTGTTTTTT.

J is TRBJ1-2 and V is TRBV5-8; D may be TRBD1 (6 bases). CDR1 is SGHTS, CDR2 YDEGEE, per germline. The CDR3 contains 15 residues. With 4 bases removed from V and 6 bases from J, the gap between germline ends came to 19 bases. Written as DNA, the CDR3 is TGTGCCAGCAGCCCCGATCGGACAGTTAGGAATGGCTACACCTTC. This codes for CASSPDRTVRNGYTF.

The V call is TRBV5-4, the J call TRBJ2-7; D ambiguous. The CDR3 loop spans 12 amino acids. Trimming pared 4 bases from V and 6 bases from J, leaving 11 bases between. The V gene's germline CDR1 is SGHNT and CDR2 YYREEE (reference sequence). CDR3 coding DNA: TGTGCCAGCAGCCCCACCTATGGCGAGCAGTACTTC. This sequence encodes CASSPTYGEQYF.

The chain is built from TRBV27 and TRBJ1-3, with D unclear. CDR1 is MNHEY, CDR2 SMNVEV, per germline (reference sequence). V lost 6 bases to trimming and J lost 9 bases, with 15 bases between them. The CDR3 is 13 residues long. The chain's CDR3 is CASSPGPGPTIYF. The CDR3 DNA sequence: TGTGCCAGCAGCCCGGGTCCCGGGCCCACCATATATTTT.